The following is a T cell receptor (beta chain) sequence with its context. This entry comes from a study of cytomegalovirus exposure and HLA in healthy donors. Profiled with immunoSEQ multiplex PCR; TCRdb holds only in-frame clones, not every one. The sample has about 130,000 clones, 80% to 90% seen once. The TCR comes from a woman aged 18-35 years in good health and CMV-seronegative. Sequencing was carried out using PBMCs.

The CDR3 region is CASSPDEGRQYV. The CDR3 DNA is TGTGCCAGCTCACCTGATGAGGGGAGGCAGTACGTC. The V and J genes are TRBV18 and TRBJ2-7; the D call may be TRBD1 or TRBD2 (5 bases each). This CDR3 region has 12 residues. Trimming removed 3 bases from V and 9 bases from J, with 12 bases in between. Germline CDR1 is KGHSH and CDR2 is LQKENI.